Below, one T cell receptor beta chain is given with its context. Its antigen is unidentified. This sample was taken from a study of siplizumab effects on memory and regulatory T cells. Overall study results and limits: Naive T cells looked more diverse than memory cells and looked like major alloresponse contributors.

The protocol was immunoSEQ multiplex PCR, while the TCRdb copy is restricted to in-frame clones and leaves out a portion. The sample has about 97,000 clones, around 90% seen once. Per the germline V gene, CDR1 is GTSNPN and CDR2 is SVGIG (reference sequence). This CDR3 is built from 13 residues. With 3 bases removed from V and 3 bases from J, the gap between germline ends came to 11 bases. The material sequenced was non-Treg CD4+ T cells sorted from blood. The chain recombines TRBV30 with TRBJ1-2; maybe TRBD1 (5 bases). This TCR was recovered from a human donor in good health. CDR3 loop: CAWSKGLDYGYTF. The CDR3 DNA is TGTGCCTGGAGCAAGGGGCTAGACTATGGCTACACCTTC.